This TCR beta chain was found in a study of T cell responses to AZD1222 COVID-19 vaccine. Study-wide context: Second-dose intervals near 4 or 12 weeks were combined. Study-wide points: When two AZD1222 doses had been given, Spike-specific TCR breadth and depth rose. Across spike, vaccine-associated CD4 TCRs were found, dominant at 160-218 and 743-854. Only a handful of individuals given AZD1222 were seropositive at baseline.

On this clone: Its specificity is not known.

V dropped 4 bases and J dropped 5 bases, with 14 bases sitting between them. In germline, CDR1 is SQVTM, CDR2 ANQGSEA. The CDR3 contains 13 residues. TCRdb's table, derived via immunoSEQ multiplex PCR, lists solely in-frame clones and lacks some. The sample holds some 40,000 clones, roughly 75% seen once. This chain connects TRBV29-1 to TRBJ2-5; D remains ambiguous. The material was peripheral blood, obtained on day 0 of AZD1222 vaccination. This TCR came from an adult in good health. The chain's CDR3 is CSVAQGPMETQYF. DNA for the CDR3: TGCAGCGTTGCTCAAGGGCCAATGGAGACCCAGTACTTC.